These 32 T cell receptor beta chains were all obtained from the same sample, sequenced in a study of blood T cell repertoires in COVID-19. Profiling relied on immunoSEQ multiplex PCR, and the TCRdb table lists in-frame clones only, not all of them. The table records over 60,000 clones, more than 75% of them present only once. Specimen: peripheral blood. All receptors derive from a man aged 65 to 85 with active or convalescent COVID-19.

This clone was recorded once. The chain is built from TRBV10-3 and TRBJ2-7; TRBD1 matches at 8 bases. Germline V CDR1 and CDR2: ENHRY, SYGVKD. The length of the CDR3 is 12 residues. J gave up 3 bases and V 8 bases, and 3 bases lay outside the gene matches. Here the CDR3 reads CAIGQGFYEQYF. The CDR3 bases are TGTGCCATCGGACAGGGATTCTACGAGCAGTACTTC.

In DNA form, the CDR3 reads TGTGCCAGCAGCTTGGGGTTAGGCGGTTATGGCTACACCTTC. Translation gives CASSLGLGGYGYTF. The chain combines TRBV5-5 with TRBJ1-2, with D hard to call. The CDR3 length is 14 residues. Germline CDR1 reads SGHKS; CDR2 reads YYEKEE (reference sequence). V dropped 0 bases and J dropped 5 bases, with 11 bases sitting between them. Looking up the rest from reference TRBV5-5 and TRBJ1-2 gives the full variable domain: DAGVTQSPTHLIKTRGQQVTLRCSPISGHKSVSWYQQVLGQGPQFIFQYYEKEERGRGNFPDRFSARQFPNYSSELNVNALLLGDSALYLCASSLGLGGYGYTFGSGTRLTVV.

This chain uses TRBV7-3 with TRBJ2-7; 12 bases match TRBD2. Trimming at V came to 0 bases and at J to 1 base, leaving 4 bases not matched to a gene. CDR1 and CDR2 from the germline V gene are SGHTA and FQGTGA. This CDR3 spans 17 amino acids. The CDR3, as DNA: TGTGCCAGCAGCTTAACGCCTAGCGGGAGGGATTCCTACGAGCAGTACTTC. Residues: CASSLTPSGRDSYEQYF. Full variable domain (remainder filled in from reference TRBV7-3 and TRBJ2-7): GAGVSQTPSNKVTEKGKYVELRCDPISGHTALYWYRQSLGQGPEFLIYFQGTGAADDSGLPNDRFFAVRPEGSVSTLKIQRTERGDSAVYLCASSLTPSGRDSYEQYFGPGTRLTVT.

The table lists this clone with a few counts. The chain links TRBV6-1 to TRBJ1-2; no definite D call. The CDR3 consists of 13 residues. V lost 2 bases and J lost 7, with 11 bases in between. Germline CDR1 is MNHNS and CDR2 is SASEGT. The CDR3 spells CASSETGSGGYTF. The CDR3 DNA follows: TGTGCCAGCAGTGAAACGGGGTCGGGTGGCTACACCTTC.

The chain is built from TRBV5-5 and TRBJ1-2; D might be TRBD1 (5 bases). The CDR3 extends over 16 amino acids. V was trimmed by 0 bases and J by 5 bases, leaving 17 bases between them. Per the germline V gene, CDR1 is SGHKS and CDR2 is YYEKEE (reference sequence). DNA for the CDR3: TGTGCCAGCAGCTTGGGGGGAGGGACCGAACTTTATGGCTACACCTTC. Residues: CASSLGGGTELYGYTF.

This chain links TRBV5-6 with TRBJ1-4; 9 bases match TRBD1. This CDR3 region has 15 residues. V dropped 0 bases and J dropped 8; count of bases not matched to a gene: 5. Germline V lookup: CDR1 SGHDT, CDR2 YYEEEE. The DNA for the CDR3 is TGTGCCAGCAGCTTGGGAGGGACAGGGATCGAAAAACTGTTTTTT. Amino acid sequence: CASSLGGTGIEKLFF.

The V call is TRBV28, the J call TRBJ2-7; 10 bases agree with TRBD1. The CDR3 has 13 amino acids. Germline trimming cut 9 bases from V and 3 bases from J; bases unmatched to any gene: 5. CDR1 MDHEN and CDR2 SYDVKM come from the germline V gene. In DNA form, the CDR3 reads TGTGCCAGTTACCGGGACAGGGGCTACGAGCAGTACTTC. This translates into CASYRDRGYEQYF.

The chain recombines TRBV29-1 with TRBJ2-1; 11 bases map to TRBD2. The length of the CDR3 is 15 residues. The ends lost 2 bases at V and 6 bases at J; junction bases unmatched: 6. CDR1 is SQVTM, CDR2 ANQGSEA, per germline. CDR3 nucleotide sequence: TGCAGCGTTGAACGGACTAGCGGGCTGAGCAATGAGCAGTTCTTC. It specifies CSVERTSGLSNEQFF.

The chain recombines TRBV7-2 with TRBJ2-1, with 10 bases lining up with TRBD2. Germline trimming cut 5 bases from V and 0 bases from J; bases unmatched to any gene: 10. The CDR3 extends over 18 amino acids. In germline, CDR1 is SGHTA, CDR2 FQGNSA. This chain's CDR3 is CASSRPGLAGVSYNEQFF. The CDR3 DNA reads TGTGCCAGCAGCCGCCCCGGGCTAGCGGGGGTCTCCTACAATGAGCAGTTCTTC.

The CDR3 DNA reads TGTGCCAGCAGTCCCAGGTTCGGTATGCAGTATTTT. Translated: CASSPRFGMQYF. This chain links TRBV6-5 with TRBJ2-3; D unresolved. The V and J ends lost 5 bases and 11 bases respectively, with 14 bases between them. The germline V gene has CDR1 MNHEY and CDR2 SVGAGI. This CDR3 is 12 amino acids long.

V usage is TRBV20-1 and J usage is TRBJ1-1, with no clear D. The V gene's germline CDR1 is DFQATT and CDR2 SNEGSKA (reference sequence). The V end was cut by 4 bases, the J end by 5 bases, with 5 bases between. CDR3 length equals 10 residues. CDR3 sequence (DNA): TGCAGTGCTATGCGGACTGAAGCTTTCTTT. Its translation: CSAMRTEAFF.

The gene calls are TRBV2 and TRBJ2-3; no definite D call. The CDR3 covers 15 residues. Germline loops: CDR1 SNHLY, CDR2 FYNNEI. V lost 6 bases to trimming and J lost 0 bases, with 13 bases between them. CDR3 residues: CASSGIAASTDTQYF. As DNA, the CDR3 is TGTGCCAGCAGCGGAATAGCAGCTAGCACAGATACGCAGTATTTT.

The chain combines TRBV6-5 with TRBJ1-2, with 7 bases that match TRBD1. Germline V gives CDR1 MNHEY, CDR2 SVGAGI. J gave up 3 bases and V 6 bases, and 7 bases lay outside the gene matches. The CDR3 runs to 14 residues. Here the CDR3 reads CASRTGKRDYGYTF. DNA for the CDR3: TGTGCCAGCAGGACAGGGAAACGGGACTATGGCTACACCTTC.

The chain couples TRBV18 to TRBJ1-5; D is uncertain. The V end lost 2 bases, the J end lost 1 base, and 12 bases lay between the germline ends. Germline V gene lookup returns CDR1 KGHSH and CDR2 LQKENI. This CDR3 has 16 amino acids. CDR3 amino acids: CASSPGEPQSNQPQHF. The CDR3 region has the DNA TGTGCCAGCTCACCAGGTGAGCCACAGAGCAATCAGCCCCAGCATTTT.

The chain couples TRBV24-1 to TRBJ2-3, with 10 bases aligning to TRBD1. The V segment lost 11 bases and the J segment 0 bases; nucleotides outside the gene matches: 7. From germline, CDR1 is KGHDR and CDR2 SFDVKD. The CDR3 is 15 residues long. The CDR3, as DNA: TGTGCCATACAGGACAGGGGGACTAGCACAGATACGCAGTATTTT. Translated, it gives CAIQDRGTSTDTQYF.

This chain uses TRBV27 with TRBJ2-7, with 8 bases matching TRBD1. Germline V gives CDR1 MNHEY, CDR2 SMNVEV (reference sequence). V dropped 5 bases and J dropped 4; count of bases not matched to a gene: 16. CDR3 length: 17 amino acids. The CDR3 region is CASSARQGPLLFYEQYF. The CDR3 coding sequence is TGTGCCAGCAGTGCCAGACAGGGGCCCTTGCTCTTTTACGAGCAGTACTTC.

For the CDR3, the DNA is TGTGCCAGCACCTCCCCGGGACACCCCATACTCGCTAGCGAGCAGTACTTC. This encodes CASTSPGHPILASEQYF. The rearrangement uses TRBV28 and TRBJ2-7, with a weak D call TRBD1 (6 bases). V was clipped by 7 bases and J by 6 bases, with 28 bases between them. The CDR3 spans 17 residues. The V gene's germline CDR1 is MDHEN and CDR2 SYDVKM.

The V and J genes are TRBV11-2 and TRBJ2-3; 7 bases map to TRBD1. Germline values: CDR1 SGHAT, CDR2 FQNNGV. The CDR3 has 14 amino acids. V was pared by 8 bases and J by 0 bases, with 5 bases of the junction left unmatched. CDR3 bases: TGTGCCAGCGGGACAGCCCCGAGCACAGATACGCAGTATTTT. Its translation is CASGTAPSTDTQYF.

This clone was counted once. The V and J genes are TRBV6-5 and TRBJ2-1, with unresolved D. V lost 6 bases to trimming and J lost 4 bases, with 10 bases between them. The CDR3 sequence is 13 residues long. Germline CDR1 MNHEY, CDR2 SVGAGI. CDR3 amino acids: CASRGTTYNEQFF. Written as DNA, the CDR3 is TGTGCCAGCAGAGGCACGACTTACAATGAGCAGTTCTTC.

This chain joins TRBV4-2 and TRBJ2-1; 7 nucleotides match TRBD2. The length of the CDR3 is 12 residues. The junction had 7 bases not matched to a gene; V was cut back by 10 bases and J by 7 bases. CDR1 is LGHNA, CDR2 YNFKEQ, per germline. CDR3 coding DNA: TGTGCCACCAGTATCGGGGGGAATGAGCAGTTCTTC. It specifies CATSIGGNEQFF.

This clone is a singleton in its sample. V and J are TRBV5-4 and TRBJ2-5, with TRBD2 identical over 8 bases. The CDR3 runs to 15 residues. J lost 5 bases, V lost 0 bases, and 6 bases had no gene match. In germline, CDR1 is SGHNT, CDR2 YYREEE (reference sequence). The CDR3, as DNA: TGTGCCAGCAGCTTGGCGGGAGGGCCGGGGGAGACCCAGTACTTC. Protein: CASSLAGGPGETQYF.

The CDR3 region is CASSLALSSYNEQFF. The CDR3 region has the DNA TGTGCCAGCAGCTTGGCACTGAGCTCCTACAATGAGCAGTTCTTC. The chain recombines TRBV5-8 with TRBJ2-1; D remains unclear. Trimming shortened V by 0 bases and J by 0 bases, and 7 bases separated the two germline ends. This CDR3 is 15 amino acids long. Germline V lookup: CDR1 SGHTS, CDR2 YDEGEE.

The chain combines TRBV28 with TRBJ1-2, with 11 bases lining up with TRBD1. V gave up 6 bases and J gave up 5 bases; unmatched junction bases: 8. Germline loops: CDR1 MDHEN, CDR2 SYDVKM. This CDR3 has 15 amino acids. CDR3 amino acids: CASRGPGQGVYGYTF. CDR3 bases: TGTGCCAGCAGGGGACCGGGACAGGGGGTTTATGGCTACACCTTC.

This chain uses TRBV2 with TRBJ1-5; D is uncertain. The CDR3 covers 14 residues. Looked up from germline, CDR1 is SNHLY and CDR2 is FYNNEI. The V gene lost 5 bases and the J gene lost 2 bases, with 10 bases spanning the gap. CDR3 DNA: TGTGCCAGCAGTCGAGGGCGAGGCAATCAGCCCCAGCATTTT. It specifies CASSRGRGNQPQHF.

The rearrangement links TRBV4-1 to TRBJ2-3, with 8 bases matching TRBD2. The CDR3 runs 15 residues. V trimming: 3 bases; J trimming: 6 bases; junction bases outside the gene matches: 8. From germline, CDR1 is MGHRA and CDR2 YSYEKL. The CDR3 loop reads CASSQTSAEFDTQYF. The CDR3 region has the DNA TGCGCCAGCAGCCAGACTAGCGCCGAGTTCGATACGCAGTATTTT.

The rearrangement uses TRBV29-1 and TRBJ2-3; D is uncertain. Germline CDR1 and CDR2: SQVTM and ANQGSEA. V dropped 2 bases and J dropped 0 bases, with 12 bases sitting between them. The CDR3 is 15 residues long. CDR3 region: CSVELTMSSTDTQYF. In DNA form, the CDR3 reads TGCAGCGTTGAACTAACCATGTCTAGCACAGATACGCAGTATTTT.

This clone was counted a few times. The chain uses TRBV5-1 and TRBJ1-2; TRBD1 aligns across 7 bases. CDR1 is SGHRS, CDR2 YFSETQ, per germline. The CDR3 extends over 12 amino acids. J lost 7 bases, V lost 3 bases, and 3 bases had no gene match. CDR3 sequence: CASSWRDSGYTF. The CDR3 DNA reads TGCGCCAGCAGCTGGAGGGACAGTGGCTACACCTTC.

The V and J genes are TRBV6-5 and TRBJ2-7; 8 nucleotides align to TRBD1. The germline V gene encodes CDR1 MNHEY and CDR2 SVGAGI. The CDR3 extends over 13 amino acids. The junction had 7 bases not matched to a gene; V was cut back by 6 bases and J by 6 bases. In DNA, the CDR3 is TGTGCCAGCAGCCAGACAGGGGTGGGCGAGCAGTACTTC. Translated: CASSQTGVGEQYF.

V gene TRBV6-2 or TRBV6-3 combines with J gene TRBJ2-7, with 9 nucleotides matching TRBD2. After removal of 2 bases from V and 2 bases from J, the junction contained 7 bases not matched to a gene. The CDR3 length is 16 residues. CDR1 is MNHEY, CDR2 SVGEGT, per germline. The CDR3 reads CASSYVAGGLAYEQYF. CDR3 in DNA: TGTGCCAGCAGTTACGTGGCGGGAGGGCTGGCCTACGAGCAGTACTTC.

CDR3 amino acids: CAFRRGHETQYF. The CDR3 nucleotides read TGTGCCTTCCGCAGGGGGCACGAGACCCAGTACTTC. The V call is TRBV19, the J call TRBJ2-5; 8 positions match TRBD1. The CDR3 is 12 amino acids. The V gene's germline CDR1 is LNHDA and CDR2 SQIVND (reference sequence). The V segment lost 11 bases and the J segment 5 bases; nucleotides outside the gene matches: 7.

The chain joins TRBV18 to TRBJ1-1; TRBD1 matches at 9 bases. The V and J ends lost 4 bases and 5 bases, in that order; junction bases with no gene match: 5. Per germline, CDR1 KGHSH and CDR2 LQKENI. The CDR3 covers 14 residues. CDR3 in amino acids: CASSRRTGETEAFF. CDR3 nucleotide sequence: TGTGCCAGCTCACGCAGGACAGGGGAAACTGAAGCTTTCTTT.

V usage is TRBV3-1 (or the pseudogene TRBV3-2) and J usage is TRBJ1-5, with 9 bases matching TRBD1. The CDR3 totals 22 residues. Germline V CDR1 and CDR2: LGHDT, YNNKEL (reference sequence). With 0 bases clipped from V and 0 bases from J, the junction kept 18 bases outside the gene matches. This chain's CDR3 is CASSQDRTIPGQGGYSNQPQHF. The CDR3 coding sequence is TGTGCCAGCAGCCAAGACCGTACTATTCCGGGACAGGGAGGATATAGCAATCAGCCCCAGCATTTT.